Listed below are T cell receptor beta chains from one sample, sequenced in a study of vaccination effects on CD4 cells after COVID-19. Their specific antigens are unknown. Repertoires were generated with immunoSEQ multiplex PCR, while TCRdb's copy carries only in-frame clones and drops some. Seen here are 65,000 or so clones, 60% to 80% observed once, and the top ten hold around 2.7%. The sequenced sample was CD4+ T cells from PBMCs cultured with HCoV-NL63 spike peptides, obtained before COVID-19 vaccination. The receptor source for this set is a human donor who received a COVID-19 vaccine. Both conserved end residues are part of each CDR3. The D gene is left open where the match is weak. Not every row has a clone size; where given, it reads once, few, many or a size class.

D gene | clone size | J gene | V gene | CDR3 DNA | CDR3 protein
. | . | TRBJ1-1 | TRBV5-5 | TGTGCCAGCAGCTTGGTGGTACGGACTGAAGCTTTCTTT | CASSLVVRTEAFF
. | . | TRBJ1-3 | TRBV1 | TGCACCAGCAGCCTCGGACTGTTTGGAAACACCATATATTTT | CTSSLGLFGNTIYF
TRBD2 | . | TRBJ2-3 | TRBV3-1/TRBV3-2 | TGTGCCAGCAGCTCGGGGGGACTACCCACAGATACGCAGTATTTT | CASSSGGLPTDTQYF
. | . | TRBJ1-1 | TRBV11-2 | TGTGCCAGCAGCCCTGGGACGGTGAACACTGAAGCTTTCTTT | CASSPGTVNTEAFF
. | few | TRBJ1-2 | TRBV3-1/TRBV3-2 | TGTGCCAGCAGCCAACGCGCGCTTGGCTACACCTTC | CASSQRALGYTF
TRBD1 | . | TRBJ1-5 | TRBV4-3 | TGCGCCAGCAGCCAATATTGGGCAGGGGGTGGCAATCAGCCCCAGCATTTT | CASSQYWAGGGNQPQHF
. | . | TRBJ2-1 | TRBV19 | TGTGCCAGTAGTATAGTTGAGAATCGCAATGAGCAGTTCTTC | CASSIVENRNEQFF
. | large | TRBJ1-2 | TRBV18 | TGTGCCAGCTCACCATCCAGCAGGGGAGAGTATGGCTACACCTTC | CASSPSSRGEYGYTF
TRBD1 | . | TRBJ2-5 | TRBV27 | TGTGCCAGCAGTTGGGGGACAGGGGGCTCGGGAGAGACCCAGTACTTC | CASSWGTGGSGETQYF
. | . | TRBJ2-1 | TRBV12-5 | TGTGCTAGTGGTTTGAGAGGGAGTGAGCAGTTCTTC | CASGLRGSEQFF
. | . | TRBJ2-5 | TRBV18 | TGTGCCAGCTCGCCCGGGTCCGTGAGGGAGACCCAGTACTTC | CASSPGSVRETQYF
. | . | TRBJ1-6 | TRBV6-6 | TGTGCCAGCAGTTACTCGAATCAGGTCCTCCACTTT | CASSYSNQVLHF
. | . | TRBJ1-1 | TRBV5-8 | TGTGCCAGCCCAGGTGACCGGGCTTTCTTT | CASPGDRAFF
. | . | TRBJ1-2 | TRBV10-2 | TGCGCCAGCAGTGAGTCTTACAGGGTGGCCCGGGGCTACACCTTC | CASSESYRVARGYTF
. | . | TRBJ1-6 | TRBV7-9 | TGTGCCAGCAGCCGTAGGGAGGGGATTTCACCCCTCCACTTT | CASSRREGISPLHF
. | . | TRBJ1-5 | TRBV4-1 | TGCGCCAGCAGCCAACTTGGACTTAGCAATCAGCCCCAGCATTTT | CASSQLGLSNQPQHF
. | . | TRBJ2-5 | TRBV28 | TGTGCCAGCAGTTTAGGTGGCCCAGGGGAAGAGACCCAGTACTTC | CASSLGGPGEETQYF
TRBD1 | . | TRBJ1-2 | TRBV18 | TGTGCCAGCTCACTCCGACAGGGTCTATCCGCTAACTATGGCTACACCTTC | CASSLRQGLSANYGYTF
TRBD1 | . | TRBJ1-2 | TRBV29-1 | TGCAGCGTCCTCCGGGACAGTAACTATGGCTACACCTTC | CSVLRDSNYGYTF
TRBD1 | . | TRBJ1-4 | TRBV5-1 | TGCGCCAGCAGACCTACCCGACAGGGCGGGAGGGAAAAACTGTTTTTT | CASRPTRQGGREKLFF
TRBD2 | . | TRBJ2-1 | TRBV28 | TGTGCCAGCAGTTTGGACGGGGGGACCTACAATGAGCAGTTCTTC | CASSLDGGTYNEQFF
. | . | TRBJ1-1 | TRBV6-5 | TGTGCCAGCAGTACCGGACTAGAAGCTTTCTTT | CASSTGLEAFF
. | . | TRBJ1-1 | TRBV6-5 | TGTGCCAGCAGTTCAAACACTGAAGCTTTCTTT | CASSSNTEAFF
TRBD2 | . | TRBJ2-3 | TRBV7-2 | TGTGCCAGCAGCTTAGCGGGCGGGGGAGGCACAGATACGCAGTATTTT | CASSLAGGGGTDTQYF
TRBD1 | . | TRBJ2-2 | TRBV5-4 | TGTGCCAGCAGCTTGGCGCAGGGGGCTAACGGGGAGCTGTTTTTT | CASSLAQGANGELFF
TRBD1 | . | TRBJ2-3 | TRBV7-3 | TGTGCCAGCAGCGCCCAGGGGGCAGATACGCAGTATTTT | CASSAQGADTQYF
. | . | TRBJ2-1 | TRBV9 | TGTGCCAGCAGCTCGAGAGTAGTTCAGAATGAGCAGTTCTTC | CASSSRVVQNEQFF
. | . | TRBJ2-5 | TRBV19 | TGTGCCAGTAGTAGTAGGGGGGGGGCCGCGGAGACCCAGTACTTC | CASSSRGGAAETQYF
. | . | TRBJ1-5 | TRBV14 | TGTGCCAGCAGCCGAAGAGAGACCACAAGCGGGGCCTCACCAGTCCAGCCCCAGCATTTT | CASSRRETTSGASPVQPQHF